Following are 5 T cell receptor beta chains from one sample sequenced in a study of T-cell memory formation after mild COVID-19. TCRdb re-called the 5' RACE reads with MiXCR, one entry per CDR3 protein. The sample lists approximately 270,000 distinct CDR3 sequences, 15% to 20% occurring once. The sequencing input was PBMCs or a T cell subset sorted from them (not recorded which). All receptors come from a man between 18 and 29 years old who had mild COVID-19 (a few samples of this study predate the infection). Cell type and time point are not known.

This clonotype has more than one count but fewer than ten. The chain has TRBV5-8 and TRBJ2-3; D gene uncertain. Per the germline V gene, CDR1 is SGHTS and CDR2 is YDEGEE. The CDR3 is made up of 12 amino acids. V was cut by 5 bases and J by 6 bases, with 10 bases left in between. CDR3 in DNA: TGTGCCAGCAGGCTTGATGTCGATACGCAGTATTTT. The encoded protein is CASRLDVDTQYF.

This clonotype turned up a few times. The chain joins TRBV7-9 to TRBJ2-5; D call uncertain. Per germline, CDR1 SEHNR and CDR2 FQNEAQ (reference sequence). CDR3 length equals 13 residues. Deletions cut 5 bases from V and 4 bases from J, with 11 bases between. CDR3 DNA sequence: TGTGCCAGCAGCCTCAACCCGGGAGAGACCCAGTACTTC. The encoded protein is CASSLNPGETQYF.

J is TRBJ2-2 and V is TRBV28, with 9 bases that match TRBD2. CDR1 is MDHEN and CDR2 is SYDVKM in the germline V gene. V trimming: 6 bases; J trimming: 0 bases; junction bases outside the gene matches: 2. CDR3 length equals 15 residues. The CDR3 protein is CASRPSGANTGELFF. CDR3 nucleotide sequence: TGTGCCAGCAGACCTAGCGGGGCGAACACCGGGGAGCTGTTTTTT.

In its sample, this clonotype was seen a few times. This chain uses TRBV20-1 with TRBJ2-3, with TRBD2 identical over 7 bases. The CDR3 length is 12 residues. The V and J ends lost 7 bases and 5 bases, in that order; junction bases with no gene match: 6. In germline, CDR1 is DFQATT, CDR2 SNEGSKA (reference sequence). The CDR3 sequence: CSVPTGGDTQYF. The DNA of the CDR3 is TGCAGTGTCCCTACGGGGGGAGATACGCAGTATTTT.

The V gene is TRBV5-6, the J gene TRBJ2-7, with D unresolved. The CDR3 totals 14 residues. Germline values: CDR1 SGHDT, CDR2 YYEEEE. Trimming shortened V by 4 bases and J by 0 bases, and 11 bases separated the two germline ends. CDR3 in DNA: TGTGCCAGCAGCCATACCCAAACCTCCTACGAGCAGTACTTC. This sequence encodes CASSHTQTSYEQYF.